The clone carrying this TCR beta chain showed up just a few times. Antigen: not known. The data stem from a study of shared clonotypes between healthy human individuals. Whole-study findings and limits: The expectation was that sequencing depth would affect clonotype sharing among donors.

Assay used: immunoSEQ multiplex PCR; TCRdb lists only in-frame clones, some missing. The sample records around 560,000 clones, 85% to 95% being singletons. The V gene lost 4 bases and the J gene lost 4 bases, with 11 bases spanning the gap. Germline CDR1 is SGHTS and CDR2 is YDEGEE. The CDR3 has 13 amino acids. Naive CD8 isolation took CD45RO-negative cells positively selected for CCR7 and excluded terminally differentiated effector memory CD45RA+ cells. Sequencing was performed on naive CD8+ T cells sorted from blood. The clonotype was recovered from a woman in her thirties in good health. The rearrangement joins TRBV5-8 to TRBJ1-2; a possible D gene is TRBD1 (5 bases). CDR3 loop: CASSAGRGYGYTF. CDR3 DNA sequence: TGTGCCAGCAGCGCGGGGAGGGGCTATGGCTACACCTTC.